This entry features one TCR beta chain sequence. Its antigen is unidentified. These data originate in a study of vaccination and CD4 T cells after COVID-19. Treatment reported: approximately 9-day PBMC culture with coronavirus spike peptide pools or control peptides (ViraFEST assay). PCR tests turned positive between March and December 2020, before US Alpha, Beta and Delta variants. V dropped 7 bases and J dropped 6 bases, with 19 bases sitting between them. This CDR3 is built from 14 residues. From germline, CDR1 is SNHLY and CDR2 FYNNEI. Scientists ran DNA taken from cultured CD4+ T cells through the Oncomine TCR Beta short-read assay for sequencing. Via MiXCR, TCRdb re-called the PCR reads, giving one row per CDR3 protein. The sample lists about 3,800 distinct CDR3 sequences, 15% occurring once.

The chain uses TRBV2 and TRBJ2-7; D is possibly TRBD1 (5 bases). What was sequenced was CD4+ T cells from blood, cultured in vitro. The receptor comes from a human donor who had recovered from COVID-19. Here the CDR3 DNA reads TGTGCCAGCAACCGACAGTACGGGCTTTCCGAGCAGTACTTC. This encodes CASNRQYGLSEQYF.